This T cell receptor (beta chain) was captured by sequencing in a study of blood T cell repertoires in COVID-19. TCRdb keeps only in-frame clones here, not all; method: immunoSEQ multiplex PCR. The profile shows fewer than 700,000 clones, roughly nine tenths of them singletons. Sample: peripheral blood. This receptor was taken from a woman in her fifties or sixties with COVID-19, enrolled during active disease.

The CDR3 sequence: CASSRESFEAFF. CDR3 coding DNA: TGTGCCAGCAGTCGGGAAAGCTTTGAAGCTTTCTTT. The chain has TRBV12-3 or TRBV12-4 and TRBJ1-1; D not resolved. This CDR3 region has 12 residues. V was shortened by 5 bases and J by 7 bases, with 11 bases between the two germline ends.